These 32 T cell receptor beta chains came from one sample sequenced in a study of Ad26.COV2.S vaccination and SARS-CoV-2 variants. Documented treatment: some 20 received Ad26.COV2.S at low or high dose, single or two shots; a few received placebo; per-sample allocation not given. Specimen acquisition occurred on day 63 following the initial vaccine or placebo injection. Clones were sequenced by immunoSEQ multiplex PCR, and TCRdb holds only the in-frame ones, with some missing. The sample lists 440,000 or so clones; 80% to 90% were seen once. This specimen was peripheral blood, taken in a trial of Ad26.COV2.S vaccine versus placebo. These receptors were obtained from a person between 18 and 65 years old who received the Ad26.COV2.S COVID-19 vaccine or a placebo.

The chain employs TRBV6-6 and TRBJ1-3; no clear D gene. The CDR3 is 14 residues long. Trimming stripped 6 bases from V and 0 bases from J, with 9 bases between. Germline V gene lookup returns CDR1 MNHNY and CDR2 SVGAGI (reference sequence). CDR3 in amino acids: CASRSPSSGNTIYF. The CDR3 DNA follows: TGTGCCAGCAGATCGCCGAGCTCTGGAAACACCATATATTTT.

The V and J genes are TRBV7-2 and TRBJ1-6; D unresolved. V was shortened by 5 bases and J by 7 bases, with 12 bases between the two germline ends. The CDR3 contains 14 residues. Per germline, CDR1 SGHTA and CDR2 FQGNSA. CDR3 residues: CASSKGLSNSPLHF. For the CDR3, the DNA is TGTGCCAGCAGCAAAGGCCTCTCCAATTCACCCCTCCACTTT.

V is TRBV19 and J is TRBJ1-5; D unclear. Germline V gene sequence: CDR1 LNHDA, CDR2 SQIVND (reference sequence). This CDR3 region has 13 residues. Trimming took off 4 bases at V and 1 base at J, with 5 bases between the two ends. The CDR3 bases are TGTGCCAGTAGTAGTTTCAGCAATCAGCCCCAGCATTTT. Translation gives CASSSFSNQPQHF.

The chain has TRBV27 and TRBJ2-7; D not resolved. The CDR3 consists of 14 residues. CDR1 MNHEY and CDR2 SMNVEV come from the germline V gene (reference sequence). The ends were cut back, 4 bases at V and 3 bases at J, with 13 bases in the middle. DNA of the CDR3: TGTGCCAGCAGTTGGCAACCCTGGGACTACGAGCAGTACTTC. It specifies CASSWQPWDYEQYF.

The chain joins TRBV11-2 to TRBJ2-1, with D possibly being TRBD2 (6 bases). V was clipped by 1 base and J by 8 bases, with 18 bases between them. Germline V lookup: CDR1 SGHAT, CDR2 FQNNGV. There are 16 residues in the CDR3. CDR3 sequence reads: CASSLGIWPEGDEQFF. CDR3 in DNA: TGTGCCAGCAGCTTAGGGATATGGCCGGAGGGAGATGAGCAGTTCTTC.

CDR3 sequence reads: CASRDRGPADTQYF. DNA for the CDR3: TGCGCCAGCAGGGACAGGGGGCCGGCAGATACGCAGTATTTT. The chain is built from TRBV10-2 and TRBJ2-3; TRBD1 matches at 11 bases. J was trimmed by 4 bases and V by 6 bases; bases with no gene match: 3. Germline V lookup: CDR1 WSHSY, CDR2 SAAADI. The CDR3 consists of 14 residues.

The rearrangement joins TRBV28 to TRBJ2-3, with TRBD2 identical over 12 bases. From germline, CDR1 is MDHEN and CDR2 SYDVKM. Trimming at V came to 5 bases and at J to 8 bases, leaving 11 bases not matched to a gene. This CDR3 comprises 16 residues. CDR3 sequence reads: CASSNRLAGASATQYF. CDR3 nucleotide sequence: TGTGCCAGCAGTAACAGACTAGCGGGGGCGTCAGCTACGCAGTATTTT.

J is TRBJ1-5 and V is TRBV4-1; a possible D gene is TRBD1 (5 bases). The CDR3 has 18 amino acids. The V and J ends lost 1 base and 3 bases respectively, with 19 bases between them. CDR1 MGHRA and CDR2 YSYEKL come from the germline V gene. CDR3 bases: TGCGCCAGCAGCCAAGCCGCGGGAGTGGCAGGGTCCAATCAGCCCCAGCATTTT. Its protein is CASSQAAGVAGSNQPQHF.

A single count supports this clone. This rearrangement joins TRBV7-9 to TRBJ2-3; TRBD2 matches 9 bases. The junction had 8 bases not matched to a gene; V was cut back by 1 base and J by 3 bases. This CDR3 is built from 17 residues. Germline V gene sequence: CDR1 SEHNR, CDR2 FQNEAQ (reference sequence). The CDR3 is CASSLGRSGGRTDTQYF. The CDR3 DNA reads TGTGCCAGCAGCTTAGGGAGAAGCGGGGGGAGAACAGATACGCAGTATTTT.

The rearrangement links TRBV27 to TRBJ1-1; tentatively, D is TRBD1 (5 bases). This CDR3 region has 15 residues. In germline, CDR1 is MNHEY, CDR2 SMNVEV (reference sequence). Between the trimmed V and J ends, which lost 3 bases and 5 bases, there was a span of 16 bases. CDR3 loop: CASSFRTSRRTEAFF. The CDR3 DNA follows: TGTGCCAGCAGTTTTCGGACATCTAGGAGGACTGAAGCTTTCTTT.

The J gene is TRBJ2-2, the V gene TRBV5-5, with 9 bases lining up with TRBD2. In germline, CDR1 is SGHKS, CDR2 YYEKEE (reference sequence). V was pared by 0 bases and J by 0 bases, with 3 bases of the junction left unmatched. This CDR3 contains 17 residues. The CDR3 is CASSLAAGGSNTGELFF. The CDR3, as DNA: TGTGCCAGCAGCTTGGCCGCGGGAGGGTCGAACACCGGGGAGCTGTTTTTT.

CDR3 amino acids: CASSLDGRIDNSPLHF. The CDR3 region has the DNA TGTGCCAGCAGTTTGGACGGAAGGATCGATAATTCACCCCTCCACTTT. The chain combines TRBV6-5 with TRBJ1-6; D not resolved. With 4 bases removed from V and 5 bases from J, the gap between germline ends came to 15 bases. Germline V CDR1 and CDR2: MNHEY, SVGAGI. The CDR3 covers 16 residues.

This clone was recorded only once. J is TRBJ1-1 and V is TRBV29-1, with TRBD1 identical over 8 bases. V lost 6 bases, J lost 8 bases, and 11 bases stayed unmatched. This CDR3 has 13 amino acids. Looked up from germline, CDR1 is SQVTM and CDR2 is ANQGSEA. In DNA, the CDR3 is TGCAGCGTATTGGCAGGGGGCCCCAAGGAAGCTTTCTTT. Its translation: CSVLAGGPKEAFF.

The J gene is TRBJ2-1, the V gene TRBV7-8; weak D call: TRBD1 (6 bases). The V gene lost 3 bases and the J gene lost 0 bases, with 21 bases spanning the gap. The germline V gene has CDR1 SGHVS and CDR2 FQNEAQ. The CDR3 consists of 19 residues. The CDR3 bases are TGTGCCAGCAGCTTTAGAGGGGGTAGAGGCCGGAGCTCCTACAATGAGCAGTTCTTC. Translated, it gives CASSFRGGRGRSSYNEQFF.

The V and J genes are TRBV19 and TRBJ2-5; D perhaps matches TRBD2 (6 bases). V was pared by 9 bases and J by 4 bases, with 21 bases between. This CDR3 has 15 residues. Germline V gene sequence: CDR1 LNHDA, CDR2 SQIVND (reference sequence). The CDR3 protein is CASKTHGSKGETQYF. The CDR3 bases are TGTGCCAGCAAAACCCACGGGAGTAAGGGAGAGACCCAGTACTTC. The variable domain in full, with the rest retrieved from reference TRBV19 and TRBJ2-5, is DGGITQSPKYLFRKEGQNVTLSCEQNLNHDAMYWYRQDPGQGLRLIYYSQIVNDFQKGDIAEGYSVSREKKESFPLTVTSAQKNPTAFYLCASKTHGSKGETQYFGPGTRLLVL.

This rearrangement joins TRBV7-9 to TRBJ1-2, with 9 bases matching TRBD1. CDR1 and CDR2 from the germline V gene are SEHNR and FQNEAQ (reference sequence). The CDR3 has 17 amino acids. The ends lost 5 bases at V and 4 bases at J; junction bases unmatched: 14. CDR3 sequence reads: CASSHTGGDFSGYGYTF. The DNA for the CDR3 is TGTGCCAGCAGCCATACAGGGGGCGATTTTAGCGGCTATGGCTACACCTTC.

The V gene is TRBV6-5, the J gene TRBJ2-3; 7 positions agree with TRBD2. After removal of 6 bases from V and 2 bases from J, the junction contained 8 bases not matched to a gene. CDR3 length: 15 residues. CDR1 is MNHEY and CDR2 is SVGAGI in the germline V gene. The CDR3 region has the DNA TGTGCCAGCAGGGCAGGGAGCGGGGTCACAGATACGCAGTATTTT. Translation gives CASRAGSGVTDTQYF.

V gene TRBV5-1 combines with J gene TRBJ1-6; the match to TRBD1 covers 7 bases. The CDR3 consists of 17 residues. V lost 0 bases, J lost 7 bases, and 10 bases stayed unmatched. Germline CDR1 is SGHRS and CDR2 is YFSETQ. The chain's CDR3 is CASSLAMTGIANSPLHF. CDR3 sequence (DNA): TGCGCCAGCAGCTTGGCGATGACAGGGATAGCGAATTCACCCCTCCACTTT.

This chain uses TRBV5-5 with TRBJ2-6, with D possibly matching TRBD2 (6 bases). The ends were cut back, 4 bases at V and 0 bases at J, with 20 bases in the middle. This CDR3 spans 19 amino acids. CDR1 and CDR2 (germline): SGHKS, YYEKEE (reference sequence). The CDR3 DNA sequence: TGTGCCAGCAGCACTCGTGCCGGAGGGAGCCCCTCTGGGGCCAACGTCCTGACTTTC. The encoded protein is CASSTRAGGSPSGANVLTF.

V gene TRBV27 combines with J gene TRBJ2-1; D could derive from TRBD1 or TRBD2 (5 bases each). This CDR3 has 15 residues. Germline assignment: CDR1 MNHEY and CDR2 SMNVEV (reference sequence). V lost 8 bases, J lost 4 bases, and 18 bases lay in between. The CDR3 sequence is CASGTLADPYNEQFF. The CDR3 region has the DNA TGTGCCAGCGGGACGTTAGCCGACCCTTACAATGAGCAGTTCTTC.

The CDR3 is CASSPRGGPPVNYGYTF. The CDR3 region has the DNA TGTGCCAGCAGCCCTAGGGGGGGCCCTCCGGTTAACTATGGCTACACCTTC. V usage is TRBV3-1 (or the pseudogene TRBV3-2) and J usage is TRBJ1-2; perhaps TRBD1 as D (6 bases). Germline CDR1 LGHDT, CDR2 YNNKEL (reference sequence). The CDR3 runs to 17 residues. Trimming removed 4 bases at V and 1 base at J, with 19 bases between.

The chain is built from TRBV25-1 and TRBJ1-2; the D gene is possibly TRBD1 (6 bases). This CDR3 comprises 14 residues. The V and J ends lost 0 bases and 8 bases respectively, with 13 bases between them. The germline CDR1 and CDR2 sequences are MGHDK and SYGVNS. CDR3 sequence (DNA): TGTGCCAGCAGTGAATACGAGGGGGTAAGCGGCTACACCTTC. Protein sequence: CASSEYEGVSGYTF.

The chain employs TRBV18 and TRBJ1-2; weak D call: TRBD1 (5 bases). The CDR3 totals 13 residues. V lost 6 bases to trimming and J lost 4 bases, with 12 bases between them. Germline V gene data show CDR1 as KGHSH and CDR2 as LQKENI. The CDR3 nucleotides read TGTGCCAGCTCGGGGGACCCCTCCTATGGCTACACCTTC. This sequence encodes CASSGDPSYGYTF. Together with reference TRBV18 and TRBJ1-2, the CDR3 gives the full variable domain: NAGVMQNPRHLVRRRGQEARLRCSPMKGHSHVYWYRQLPEEGLKFMVYLQKENIIDESGMPKERFSAEFPKEGPSILRIQQVVRGDSAAYFCASSGDPSYGYTFGSGTRLTVV.

This clone was detected only once. This chain uses TRBV24-1 with TRBJ2-3, with 7 bases matching TRBD2. CDR1 KGHDR and CDR2 SFDVKD come from the germline V gene. The trim removed 0 bases at V and 4 bases at J, leaving 6 bases unmatched. The CDR3 has 16 amino acids. The CDR3 coding sequence is TGTGCCACCAGTGATTTGGCGCGGGAGCCCTCAGATACGCAGTATTTT. Amino acids: CATSDLAREPSDTQYF.

The DNA of the CDR3 is TGCGCCAGCAGCTTGGGGGTTGACAGGAACACTGAAGCTTTCTTT. Its translation is CASSLGVDRNTEAFF. The gene calls are TRBV5-1 and TRBJ1-1, with D possibly matching TRBD1 (5 bases). The germline CDR1 and CDR2 sequences are SGHRS and YFSETQ. Trimming removed 0 bases at V and 1 base at J, with 10 bases between. The CDR3 sequence is 15 residues long.

The V call is TRBV4-2, the J call TRBJ1-6; D gene unclear. The germline CDR1 and CDR2 sequences are LGHNA and YNFKEQ. The CDR3 is made up of 16 amino acids. Trimming cost V 0 bases and J 5 bases, with 11 bases left between them. This CDR3 reads CASSQDLGWNNSPLHF. In DNA, the CDR3 is TGTGCCAGCAGCCAAGATCTCGGGTGGAATAATTCACCCCTCCACTTT.

The genes are TRBV9 and TRBJ2-3, with 13 positions matching TRBD2. V lost 2 bases, J lost 5 bases, and 8 bases stayed unmatched. CDR1 and CDR2 (germline): SGDLS, YYNGEE. There are 17 residues in the CDR3. The CDR3 spells CASSVPKGLAGVDTQYF. DNA for the CDR3: TGTGCCAGCAGCGTTCCAAAAGGACTAGCGGGAGTAGATACGCAGTATTTT.

A note on this clone: Other DNA sequences in the sample encode the same CDR3. The chain carries TRBV18 and TRBJ1-1; D uncertain. V lost 2 bases to trimming and J lost 2 bases, with 9 bases between them. CDR3 size: 14 residues. Germline CDR1 and CDR2: KGHSH and LQKENI. The CDR3 sequence is CASSPSRSNTEAFF. The CDR3 coding sequence is TGTGCCAGCTCACCATCCAGGTCTAACACTGAAGCTTTCTTT. The full variable domain, with the rest looked up from reference TRBV18 and TRBJ1-1, is NAGVMQNPRHLVRRRGQEARLRCSPMKGHSHVYWYRQLPEEGLKFMVYLQKENIIDESGMPKERFSAEFPKEGPSILRIQQVVRGDSAAYFCASSPSRSNTEAFFGQGTRLTVV.

The chain joins TRBV19 to TRBJ2-3; 10 nucleotides line up with TRBD1. Germline V gene lookup returns CDR1 LNHDA and CDR2 SQIVND (reference sequence). With V trimmed by 8 bases and J by 6 bases, 5 bases remained unmatched. The CDR3 is 13 residues long. The chain's CDR3 is CASAGQGPDTQYF. The DNA for the CDR3 is TGTGCCAGTGCGGGACAGGGGCCCGATACGCAGTATTTT.

This chain connects TRBV15 to TRBJ1-2, with D tentatively TRBD1 (5 bases). Trimming removed 4 bases at V and 5 bases at J, with 11 bases between. Germline V gene sequence: CDR1 LNHNV, CDR2 YYDKDF (reference sequence). This CDR3 has 13 amino acids. CDR3 residues: CATSTPEGYGYTF. In DNA form, the CDR3 reads TGTGCCACCAGCACCCCAGAGGGGTATGGCTACACCTTC.

The rearrangement uses TRBV4-3 and TRBJ1-4; unclear D gene. Trimming took off 4 bases at V and 3 bases at J, with 15 bases between the two ends. The CDR3 has 16 amino acids. The germline CDR1 and CDR2 sequences are LGHNA and YSLEER. The CDR3 loop is CASSLGTVRANEKLFF. The CDR3 DNA reads as TGCGCCAGCAGCCTGGGTACAGTTCGGGCTAATGAAAAACTGTTTTTT.

This chain joins TRBV19 and TRBJ1-2; no clear D. Germline CDR1 reads LNHDA; CDR2 reads SQIVND (reference sequence). This CDR3 spans 13 amino acids. Between the trimmed V and J ends, which lost 5 bases and 8 bases, there was a span of 15 bases. The CDR3 DNA reads TGTGCCAGTAGTGCAGCCGCCGTCGGAGGCTACACCTTC. Its translation: CASSAAAVGGYTF. The full variable domain, in which reference TRBV19 and TRBJ1-2 provide the parts outside the CDR3, is DGGITQSPKYLFRKEGQNVTLSCEQNLNHDAMYWYRQDPGQGLRLIYYSQIVNDFQKGDIAEGYSVSREKKESFPLTVTSAQKNPTAFYLCASSAAAVGGYTFGSGTRLTVV.